Below are 6 T cell receptor beta chains sequenced from a single sample in a study of blood T cells in healthy people across ages. A J-beta primer mix and a sample-barcoded 5' primer were used in a second PCR of about 6 to 12 cycles. TCRdb fed the 5' RACE reads into MiXCR, producing one record per CDR3 protein. In the table there are 650,000 to 700,000 distinct CDR3 sequences, 32% of which are singletons. Sample: blood. The receptor set was obtained from a woman over 75 in good health.

This clonotype was picked up a small number of times. A read error may be the cause here, since a much bigger clone is one base away. CDR3 in amino acids: CASSSGLLGANVLTF. CDR3 DNA sequence: TGTGCCAGCAGCTCAGGGCTACTTGGGGCCAACGTCCTGACTTTC. The chain carries TRBV7-2 and TRBJ2-6; perhaps TRBD1 as D (5 bases). V was cut by 4 bases and J by 3 bases, with 10 bases left in between. This CDR3 comprises 15 residues. Germline V gives CDR1 SGHTA, CDR2 FQGNSA.

This clonotype is a singleton in its sample. It may be a read error: a sequence one base away is much more abundant. J is TRBJ2-7 and V is TRBV5-1; D is possibly TRBD1 (5 bases). The CDR3 is made up of 15 amino acids. The germline CDR1 and CDR2 sequences are SGHRS and YFSETQ. The CDR3 DNA is TGCGCCAGCGGCTTGCTAGGGGTGAGCTCCTACGAGCAGTACTTC. This encodes CASGLLGVSSYEQYF.

Worth noting for this clonotype: Just one base apart from a much larger clone, this may be a read error. This sequence joins TRBV19 and TRBJ1-2, with 9 nucleotides matching TRBD1. This CDR3 is 15 amino acids long. Germline values: CDR1 LNHDA, CDR2 SQIVND (reference sequence). CDR3 in amino acids: CASSIGTGRDYGCTF. The CDR3 coding sequence is TGTGCCAGTAGTATCGGGACAGGGAGAGACTATGGCTGCACCTTC.

This clonotype showed up many times. This sequence joins TRBV29-1 and TRBJ2-7; D perhaps matches TRBD2 (7 bases). This CDR3 contains 13 residues. Germline V gene data show CDR1 as SQVTM and CDR2 as ANQGSEA. V gave up 7 bases and J gave up 10 bases, with 23 bases separating them. The CDR3 nucleotides are TGCAGCGCAGGAGGGGGGGGTTCGTTGGCCCAGTACTTC. Residues: CSAGGGGSLAQYF.

This clonotype showed up just once. The V gene is TRBV7-2, the J gene TRBJ2-1; 10 positions agree with TRBD2. CDR1 and CDR2 (germline): SGHTA, FQGNSA. CDR3 length equals 16 residues. The V segment lost 5 bases and the J segment 8 bases; nucleotides outside the gene matches: 12. In DNA form, the CDR3 reads TGTGCCAGCAGCCACCCACTAGCGGGGCCGGGGGATGAGCAGTTCTTC. Its protein product is CASSHPLAGPGDEQFF.

The V gene is TRBV6-6, the J gene TRBJ1-6; a weak D match, TRBD1 (5 bases). Trimming shortened V by 9 bases and J by 9 bases, and 18 bases separated the two germline ends. This CDR3 has 14 residues. Looked up from germline, CDR1 is MNHNY and CDR2 is SVGAGI (reference sequence). The CDR3 loop reads CASKSRVGFSPLHF. The DNA for the CDR3 is TGTGCCAGTAAATCCAGGGTTGGGTTTTCACCCCTCCACTTT.